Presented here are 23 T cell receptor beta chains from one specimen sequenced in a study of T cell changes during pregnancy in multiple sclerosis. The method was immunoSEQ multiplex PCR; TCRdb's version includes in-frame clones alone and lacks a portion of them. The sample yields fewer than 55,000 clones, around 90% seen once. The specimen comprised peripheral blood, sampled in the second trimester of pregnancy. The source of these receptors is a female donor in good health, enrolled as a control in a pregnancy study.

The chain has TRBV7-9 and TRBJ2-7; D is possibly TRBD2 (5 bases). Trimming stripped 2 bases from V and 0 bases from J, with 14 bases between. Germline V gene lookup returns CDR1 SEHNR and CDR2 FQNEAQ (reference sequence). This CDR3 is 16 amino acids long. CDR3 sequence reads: CASSLPRGLSSYEQYF. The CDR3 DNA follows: TGTGCCAGCAGCTTACCCCGAGGGCTTAGCTCCTACGAGCAGTACTTC.

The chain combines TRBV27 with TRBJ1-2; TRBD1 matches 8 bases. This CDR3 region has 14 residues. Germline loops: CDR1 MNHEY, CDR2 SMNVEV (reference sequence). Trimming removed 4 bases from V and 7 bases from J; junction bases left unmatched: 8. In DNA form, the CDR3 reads TGTGCCAGCAGTTGGGCCAGGGGGCTAGTTGGCTACACCTTC. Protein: CASSWARGLVGYTF.

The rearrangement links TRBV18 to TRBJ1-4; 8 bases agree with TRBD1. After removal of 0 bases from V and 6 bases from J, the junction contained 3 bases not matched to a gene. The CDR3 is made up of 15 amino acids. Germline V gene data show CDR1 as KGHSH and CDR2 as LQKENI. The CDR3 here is CASSPPIRGHEKLFF. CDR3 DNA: TGTGCCAGCTCACCACCGATCAGGGGGCATGAAAAACTGTTTTTT.

The CDR3 DNA sequence: TGTGCCAGTGGGGACAAACTCTTCACCCTCCACTTT. This gives the protein CASGDKLFTLHF. The chain combines TRBV19 with TRBJ1-6; D is possibly TRBD1 (6 bases). The CDR3 is made up of 12 amino acids. The V gene lost 8 bases and the J gene lost 14 bases, with 16 bases spanning the gap. Germline CDR1 is LNHDA and CDR2 is SQIVND (reference sequence). Complete variable domain (other parts from reference TRBV19 and TRBJ1-6): DGGITQSPKYLFRKEGQNVTLSCEQNLNHDAMYWYRQDPGQGLRLIYYSQIVNDFQKGDIAEGYSVSREKKESFPLTVTSAQKNPTAFYLCASGDKLFTLHFGNGTRLTVT.

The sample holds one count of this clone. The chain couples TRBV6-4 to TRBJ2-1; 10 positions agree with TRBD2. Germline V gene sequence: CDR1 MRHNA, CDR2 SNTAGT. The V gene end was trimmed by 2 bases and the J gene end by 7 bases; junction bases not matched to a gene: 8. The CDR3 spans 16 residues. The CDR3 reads CASSDEAGGPGNEQFF. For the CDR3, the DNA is TGTGCCAGCAGTGACGAAGCGGGAGGGCCGGGGAATGAGCAGTTCTTC.

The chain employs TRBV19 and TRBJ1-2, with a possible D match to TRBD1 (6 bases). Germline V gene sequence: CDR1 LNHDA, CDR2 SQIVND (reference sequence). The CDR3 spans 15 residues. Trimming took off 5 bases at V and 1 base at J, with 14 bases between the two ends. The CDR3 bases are TGTGCCAGTAGTCCTCAACAGGGCTTTAACTATGGCTACACCTTC. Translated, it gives CASSPQQGFNYGYTF.

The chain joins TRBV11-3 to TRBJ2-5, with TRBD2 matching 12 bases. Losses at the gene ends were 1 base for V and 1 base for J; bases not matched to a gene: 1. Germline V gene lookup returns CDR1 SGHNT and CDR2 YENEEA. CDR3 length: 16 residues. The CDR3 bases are TGTGCCAGCAGCTTAGGGACTAGCGGGGCCCAAGAGACCCAGTACTTC. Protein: CASSLGTSGAQETQYF.

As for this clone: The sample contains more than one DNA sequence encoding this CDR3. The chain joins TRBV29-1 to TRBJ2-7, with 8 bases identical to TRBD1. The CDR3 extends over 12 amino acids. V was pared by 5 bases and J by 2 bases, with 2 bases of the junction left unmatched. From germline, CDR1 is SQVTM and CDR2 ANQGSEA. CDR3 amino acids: CSVRQGPYEQYF. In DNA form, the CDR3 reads TGCAGCGTTAGACAGGGGCCCTACGAGCAGTACTTC.

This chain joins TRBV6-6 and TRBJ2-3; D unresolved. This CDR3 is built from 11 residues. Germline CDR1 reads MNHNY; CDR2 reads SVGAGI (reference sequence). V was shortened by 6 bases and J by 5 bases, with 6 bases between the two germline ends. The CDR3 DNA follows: TGTGCCAGCAGGGCGGTAGATACGCAGTATTTT. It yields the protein CASRAVDTQYF.

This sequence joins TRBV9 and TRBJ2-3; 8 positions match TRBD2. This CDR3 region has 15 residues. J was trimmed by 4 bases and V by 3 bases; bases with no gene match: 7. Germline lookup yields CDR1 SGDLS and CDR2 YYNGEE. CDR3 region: CASSAGGGFSDTQYF. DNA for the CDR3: TGTGCCAGCAGCGCCGGGGGGGGGTTCTCAGATACGCAGTATTTT. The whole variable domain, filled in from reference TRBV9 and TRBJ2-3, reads DSGVTQTPKHLITATGQRVTLRCSPRSGDLSVYWYQQSLDQGLQFLIQYYNGEERAKGNILERFSAQQFPDLHSELNLSSLELGDSALYFCASSAGGGFSDTQYFGPGTRLTVL.

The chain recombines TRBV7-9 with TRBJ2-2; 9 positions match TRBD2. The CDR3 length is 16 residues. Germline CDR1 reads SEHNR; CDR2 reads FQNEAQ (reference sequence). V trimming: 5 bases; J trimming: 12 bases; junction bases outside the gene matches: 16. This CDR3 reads CASSPGGRALLAQLFF. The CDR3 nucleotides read TGTGCCAGCAGCCCAGGCGGGAGGGCCCTCTTGGCCCAGCTGTTTTTT.

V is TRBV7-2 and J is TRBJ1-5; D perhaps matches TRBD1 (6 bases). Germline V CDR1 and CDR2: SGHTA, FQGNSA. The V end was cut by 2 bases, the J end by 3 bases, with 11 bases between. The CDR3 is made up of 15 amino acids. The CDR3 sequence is CASSLWSGDNQPQHF. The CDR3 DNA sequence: TGTGCCAGCAGCTTATGGTCAGGGGACAATCAGCCCCAGCATTTT.

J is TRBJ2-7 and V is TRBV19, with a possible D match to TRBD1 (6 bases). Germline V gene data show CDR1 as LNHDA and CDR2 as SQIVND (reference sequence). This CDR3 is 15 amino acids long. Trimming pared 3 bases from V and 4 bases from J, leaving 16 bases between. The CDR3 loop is CASSMGQVGTYEQYF. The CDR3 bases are TGTGCCAGTAGTATGGGACAAGTCGGAACATACGAGCAGTACTTC.

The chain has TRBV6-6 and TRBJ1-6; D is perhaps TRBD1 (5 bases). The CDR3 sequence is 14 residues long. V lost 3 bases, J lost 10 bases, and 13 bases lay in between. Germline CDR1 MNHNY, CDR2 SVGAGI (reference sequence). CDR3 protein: CASSYLDTRSPLHF. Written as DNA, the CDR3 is TGTGCCAGCAGTTATCTGGACACTCGATCACCCCTCCACTTT.

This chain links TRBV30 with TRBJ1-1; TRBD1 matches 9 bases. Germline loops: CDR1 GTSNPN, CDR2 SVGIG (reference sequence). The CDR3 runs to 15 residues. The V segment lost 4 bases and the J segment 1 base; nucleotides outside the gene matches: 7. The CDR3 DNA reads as TGTGCCTGGAAACCCAGGGACAGGGCGAACACTGAAGCTTTCTTT. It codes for CAWKPRDRANTEAFF. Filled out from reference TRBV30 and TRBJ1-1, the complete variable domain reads SQTIHQWPATLVQPVGSPLSLECTVEGTSNPNLYWYRQAAGRGLQLLFYSVGIGQISSEVPQNLSASRPQDRQFILSSKKLLLSDSGFYLCAWKPRDRANTEAFFGQGTRLTVV.

Here the CDR3 reads CASSLRRGGPYEQYF. CDR3 in DNA: TGTGCCAGCAGTCTAAGGCGGGGGGGCCCGTACGAGCAGTACTTC. The chain combines TRBV28 with TRBJ2-7; 9 nucleotides agree with TRBD2. This CDR3 comprises 15 residues. Germline loops: CDR1 MDHEN, CDR2 SYDVKM. V lost 5 bases and J lost 4; bases outside the gene matches: 9.

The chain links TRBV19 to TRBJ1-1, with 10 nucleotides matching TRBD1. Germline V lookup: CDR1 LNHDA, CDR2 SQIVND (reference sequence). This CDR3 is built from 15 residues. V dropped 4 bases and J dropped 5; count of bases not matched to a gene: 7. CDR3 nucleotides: TGTGCCAGTAGTACCCGGGACAGGGGAAGAACTGAAGCTTTCTTT. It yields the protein CASSTRDRGRTEAFF.

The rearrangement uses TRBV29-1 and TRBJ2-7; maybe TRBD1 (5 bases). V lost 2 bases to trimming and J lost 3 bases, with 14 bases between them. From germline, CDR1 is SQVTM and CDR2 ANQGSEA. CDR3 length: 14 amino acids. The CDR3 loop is CSVEISTARYEQYF. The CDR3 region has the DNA TGCAGCGTTGAAATTTCGACAGCTCGCTACGAGCAGTACTTC.

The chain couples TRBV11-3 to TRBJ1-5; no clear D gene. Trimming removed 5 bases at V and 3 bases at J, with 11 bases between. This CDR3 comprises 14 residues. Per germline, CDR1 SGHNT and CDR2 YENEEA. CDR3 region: CASSLEDFNQPQHF. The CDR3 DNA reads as TGTGCCAGCAGCCTGGAGGACTTCAATCAGCCCCAGCATTTT. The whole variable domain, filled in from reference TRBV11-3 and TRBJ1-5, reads EAGVVQSPRYKIIEKKQPVAFWCNPISGHNTLYWYLQNLGQGPELLIRYENEEAVDDSQLPKDRFSAERLKGVDSTLKIQPAELGDSAVYLCASSLEDFNQPQHFGDGTRLSIL.

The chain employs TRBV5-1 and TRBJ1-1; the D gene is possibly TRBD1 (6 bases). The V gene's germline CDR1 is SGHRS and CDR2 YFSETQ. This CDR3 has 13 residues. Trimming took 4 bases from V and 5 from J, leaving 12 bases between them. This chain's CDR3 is CASSETGTTEAFF. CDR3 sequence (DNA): TGCGCCAGCAGCGAAACAGGGACGACTGAAGCTTTCTTT.

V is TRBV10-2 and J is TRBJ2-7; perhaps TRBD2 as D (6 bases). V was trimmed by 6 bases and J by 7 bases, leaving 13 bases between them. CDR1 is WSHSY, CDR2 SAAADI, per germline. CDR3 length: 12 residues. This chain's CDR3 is CASRVAEGEQYF. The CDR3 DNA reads TGCGCCAGCAGGGTTGCGGAGGGTGAGCAGTACTTC.

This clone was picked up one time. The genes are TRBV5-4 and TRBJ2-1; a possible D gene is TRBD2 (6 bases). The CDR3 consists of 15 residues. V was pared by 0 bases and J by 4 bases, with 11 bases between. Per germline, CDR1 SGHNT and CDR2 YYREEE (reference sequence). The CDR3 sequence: CASSLDSGQYNEQFF. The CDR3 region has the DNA TGTGCCAGCAGCTTGGATAGCGGCCAATACAATGAGCAGTTCTTC.

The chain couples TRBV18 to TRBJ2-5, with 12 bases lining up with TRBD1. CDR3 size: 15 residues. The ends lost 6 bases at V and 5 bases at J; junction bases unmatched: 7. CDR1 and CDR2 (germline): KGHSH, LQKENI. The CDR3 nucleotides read TGTGCCAGCTCGTCGGGACAGGGGGCAGGGGAGACCCAGTACTTC. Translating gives CASSSGQGAGETQYF.